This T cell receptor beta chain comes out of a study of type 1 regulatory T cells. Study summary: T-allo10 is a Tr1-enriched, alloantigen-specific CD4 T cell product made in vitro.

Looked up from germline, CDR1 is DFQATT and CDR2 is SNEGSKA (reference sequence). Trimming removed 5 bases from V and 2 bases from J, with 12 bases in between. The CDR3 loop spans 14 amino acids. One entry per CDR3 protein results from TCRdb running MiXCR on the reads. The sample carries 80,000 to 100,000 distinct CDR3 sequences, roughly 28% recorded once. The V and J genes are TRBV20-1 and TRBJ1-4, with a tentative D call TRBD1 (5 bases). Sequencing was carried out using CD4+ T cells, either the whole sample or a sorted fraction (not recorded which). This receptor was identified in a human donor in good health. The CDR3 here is CSAWGLGTNEKLFF. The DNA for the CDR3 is TGCAGTGCTTGGGGCCTCGGGACTAATGAAAAACTGTTTTTT.